The subject of this entry is one T cell receptor (beta chain). Profiling relied on immunoSEQ multiplex PCR, and the TCRdb table lists in-frame clones only, not all of them. The table shows some 350,000 clones, with approximately 92% occurring only once. This entry is derived from a study of blood T cell repertoires in COVID-19. Per germline, CDR1 SGHRS and CDR2 YFSETQ. Trimming removed 4 bases at V and 0 bases at J, with 13 bases between. CDR3 length: 15 amino acids. The V gene is TRBV5-1, the J gene TRBJ1-1; D ambiguous. The sequenced material came from PBMCs or T cells enriched from blood (not recorded which). This receptor was obtained from a man younger than 30 who had recovered from COVID-19. The DNA for the CDR3 is TGCGCCAGCAGCCCCATGGAGAGAATGAACACTGAAGCTTTCTTT. It is translated as CASSPMERMNTEAFF. Using reference TRBV5-1 and TRBJ1-1 for the parts outside the CDR3, the full variable domain is KAGVTQTPRYLIKTRGQQVTLSCSPISGHRSVSWYQQTPGQGLQFLFEYFSETQRNKGNFPGRFSGRQFSNSRSEMNVSTLELGDSALYLCASSPMERMNTEAFFGQGTRLTVV.